The subject of this entry is one T cell receptor (beta chain). The antigen is not known. PCR primers comprised 60 Vbeta and 13 Jbeta primers. The protocol was immunoSEQ multiplex PCR, while the TCRdb copy is restricted to in-frame clones and leaves out a portion. Of 150,000 to 200,000 clones listed, more than 70% are singletons. The sample belongs to a study of cytomegalovirus exposure and HLA in healthy donors. Study details: Tens of millions of unique TCR sequences came from HLA-typed donors in an early release. Study conclusions and caveats: Later analysis associated a missense DCLRE1C variant with TCR beta V- and J-gene trimming.

The CDR3 loop spans 15 amino acids. CDR1 SGHTA and CDR2 FQGTGA come from the germline V gene. V shed 6 bases and J 3 bases; nucleotides not matched to a gene: 7. The chain combines TRBV7-3 with TRBJ2-3; 9 positions match TRBD1. This TCR was sampled from a male donor in good health and CMV-seronegative. The specimen sequenced was PBMCs. CDR3 sequence (DNA): TGTGCCAGCAGTTTGGGACAGGGAAGGACAGATACGCAGTATTTT. This sequence encodes CASSLGQGRTDTQYF. The whole variable domain, remainder taken from reference TRBV7-3 and TRBJ2-3, is GAGVSQTPSNKVTEKGKYVELRCDPISGHTALYWYRQSLGQGPEFLIYFQGTGAADDSGLPNDRFFAVRPEGSVSTLKIQRTERGDSAVYLCASSLGQGRTDTQYFGPGTRLTVL.